These 19 T cell receptor beta chains originate from one sample sequenced in a study of blood T cells in healthy people across ages. For the second PCR, which ran for roughly 6 to 11 cycles, a sample-barcoded 5' primer and a J-beta primer mix were used. From the 5' RACE reads, TCRdb called clonotypes with MiXCR, one entry per CDR3 protein. Here the sample spans about 940,000 distinct CDR3 sequences, 40% to 60% being singletons. Sequenced sample: blood. Receptor source: a man aged 30 to 45 in good health.

Only one count was recorded for this clonotype. Just one base apart from a much larger clone, this may be a read error. This chain links TRBV14 with TRBJ1-6, with no clear D. Germline CDR1 reads SGHDN; CDR2 reads FVKESK. The CDR3 is 15 residues long. The CDR3 region has the DNA TGTGCCAGCCACAACCAGGAAGGGTATAATTCACCCCCCCACTTT. Its protein product is CASHNQEGYNSPPHF. The full variable domain, rest sourced from reference TRBV14 and TRBJ1-6, is EAGVTQFPSHSVIEKGQTVTLRCDPISGHDNLYWYRRVMGKEIKFLLHFVKESKQDESGMPNNRFLAERTGGTYSTLKVQPAELEDSGVYFCASHNQEGYNSPPHFGNGTRLTVT.

The gene calls are TRBV7-9 and TRBJ2-3; possible D gene TRBD2, 5 bases. Trimming pared 5 bases from V and 4 bases from J, leaving 16 bases between. CDR3 length: 15 amino acids. CDR1 is SEHNR, CDR2 FQNEAQ, per germline (reference sequence). DNA of the CDR3: TGTGCCAGCAGCGCCAAAACGGGGTCGGCAGATACGCAGTATTTT. Its protein is CASSAKTGSADTQYF.

This sequence joins TRBV4-1 and TRBJ2-3; D unclear. The germline CDR1 and CDR2 sequences are MGHRA and YSYEKL. This CDR3 is built from 14 residues. V was shortened by 1 base and J by 6 bases, with 11 bases between the two germline ends. The CDR3 bases are TGCGCCAGCAGCCAAGTGGGCCCGCCGGATACGCAGTATTTT. This gives the protein CASSQVGPPDTQYF.

The chain carries TRBV3-1 and TRBJ1-3; 8 bases fit TRBD1. CDR1 is LGHDT, CDR2 YNNKEL, per germline (reference sequence). The length of the CDR3 is 15 residues. The ends lost 1 base at V and 2 bases at J; junction bases unmatched: 1. This CDR3 reads CASSQAGGTGNTIYF. The CDR3, as DNA: TGTGCCAGCAGCCAAGCAGGGGGCACTGGAAACACCATATATTTT.

The gene calls are TRBV10-3 and TRBJ1-1; weak D call: TRBD1 (5 bases). Germline CDR1 reads ENHRY; CDR2 reads SYGVKD. The CDR3 contains 13 residues. Trimming took 4 bases from V and 5 from J, leaving 11 bases between them. CDR3 DNA sequence: TGTGCCATCAGTGGGGGGGATCGTACTGAAGCTTTCTTT. Translation: CAISGGDRTEAFF.

The chain links TRBV3-1 to TRBJ2-1, with a possible D match to TRBD2 (6 bases). CDR1 is LGHDT, CDR2 YNNKEL, per germline (reference sequence). CDR3 length equals 17 residues. V was pared by 4 bases and J by 5 bases, with 21 bases between. In DNA, the CDR3 is TGTGCCAGCAGCCCCTTCGGAGTTGGAGGGCCAAACAATGAGCAGTTCTTC. It yields the protein CASSPFGVGGPNNEQFF.

This clonotype was counted only a few times. J is TRBJ2-1 and V is TRBV30; possibly TRBD2 for D (5 bases). This CDR3 contains 13 residues. V lost 3 bases and J lost 6, with 12 bases in between. Germline CDR1 and CDR2: GTSNPN and SVGIG (reference sequence). The CDR3 DNA sequence: TGTGCCTGGAGCCAAGGGAGTCCCAATGAGCAGTTCTTC. Translated, it gives CAWSQGSPNEQFF.

V is TRBV3-1 and J is TRBJ2-7; D gene unclear. The V end lost 2 bases, the J end lost 4 bases, and 9 bases lay between the germline ends. Germline V gene data show CDR1 as LGHDT and CDR2 as YNNKEL (reference sequence). The CDR3 covers 13 residues. CDR3 protein: CASSQQVGYEQYF. CDR3 DNA: TGTGCCAGCAGCCAACAGGTAGGGTACGAGCAGTACTTC.

This rearrangement joins TRBV6-5 to TRBJ1-1; D is ambiguous. CDR3 length: 14 amino acids. Germline CDR1 and CDR2: MNHEY and SVGAGI. With 6 bases removed from V and 0 bases from J, the gap between germline ends came to 11 bases. The CDR3 loop reads CASSRLDMNTEAFF. DNA for the CDR3: TGTGCCAGCAGCCGCCTCGACATGAACACTGAAGCTTTCTTT.

This clonotype has only one observation. The rearrangement uses TRBV7-2 and TRBJ2-4; 8 nucleotides line up with TRBD2. Germline CDR1 reads SGHTA; CDR2 reads FQGNSA. The CDR3 loop spans 18 amino acids. J lost 1 base, V lost 2 bases, and 10 bases had no gene match. This chain's CDR3 is CASSLPGSGVAAKNIQYF. CDR3 nucleotide sequence: TGTGCCAGCAGCTTACCGGGTAGCGGGGTGGCCGCCAAAAACATTCAGTACTTC.

The chain has TRBV3-1 and TRBJ1-2; no clear D. V lost 4 bases and J lost 6, with 9 bases in between. Germline CDR1 LGHDT, CDR2 YNNKEL (reference sequence). The CDR3 runs to 12 residues. CDR3 sequence reads: CASSRLEDGYTF. The CDR3 coding sequence is TGTGCCAGCAGCCGCCTTGAGGATGGCTACACCTTC.

This clonotype turned up a few times. The chain couples TRBV12-3 or TRBV12-4 to TRBJ1-5; 10 bases line up with TRBD1. The CDR3 runs to 15 residues. With 2 bases clipped from V and 5 bases from J, the junction kept 3 bases outside the gene matches. The CDR3 DNA reads as TGTGCCAGCAGTTTACCCGGGACAGGGGATCAGCCCCAGCATTTT. Residues: CASSLPGTGDQPQHF.

This clonotype was seen more than once but under ten times. The chain couples TRBV5-1 to TRBJ2-1; D may match TRBD1 or TRBD2 (5 bases each). The CDR3 sequence is 15 residues long. Trimming shortened V by 6 bases and J by 8 bases, and 21 bases separated the two germline ends. Germline values: CDR1 SGHRS, CDR2 YFSETQ. The CDR3 here is CASTPGAAGIYEQFF. The CDR3 DNA reads as TGCGCCAGCACGCCTGGGGCGGCGGGTATCTATGAGCAGTTCTTC.

The sample holds a few counts of this clonotype. The V and J genes are TRBV5-1 and TRBJ2-1; 13 nucleotides match TRBD2. V lost 0 bases and J lost 0; bases outside the gene matches: 6. The CDR3 contains 19 residues. The germline gives CDR1 SGHRS, CDR2 YFSETQ. The DNA for the CDR3 is TGCGCCAGCAGCTTGGGGACTAGCGGGGGCCGGAGCTCCTACAATGAGCAGTTCTTC. Translating gives CASSLGTSGGRSSYNEQFF.

This clonotype was observed a handful of times. The gene calls are TRBV7-2 and TRBJ1-2; 7 nucleotides match TRBD1. The germline V gene has CDR1 SGHTA and CDR2 FQGNSA. The CDR3 spans 15 residues. The trim removed 5 bases at V and 8 bases at J, leaving 14 bases unmatched. CDR3 DNA: TGTGCCAGCAGCGCCGACAGGGTACCTTTGGGGGGCTACACCTTC. Its protein product is CASSADRVPLGGYTF.

This clonotype has just a few counts. V and J are TRBV24-1 and TRBJ1-2; D unclear. The germline gives CDR1 KGHDR, CDR2 SFDVKD. The CDR3 loop spans 12 amino acids. With 4 bases removed from V and 4 bases from J, the gap between germline ends came to 6 bases. The CDR3 loop is CATSEGSYGYTF. CDR3 coding DNA: TGTGCCACCAGTGAGGGGTCCTATGGCTACACCTTC.

The chain has TRBV27 and TRBJ2-3; 7 bases line up with TRBD1. Germline lookup yields CDR1 MNHEY and CDR2 SMNVEV (reference sequence). J gave up 2 bases and V 4 bases, and 6 bases lay outside the gene matches. This CDR3 contains 15 residues. The CDR3 protein is CASSSTGTYTDTQYF. The CDR3 DNA follows: TGTGCCAGCAGTTCGACAGGGACCTACACAGATACGCAGTATTTT.

This clonotype was detected only a few times. V and J are TRBV5-1 and TRBJ1-1; D not resolved. The CDR3 length is 15 residues. Trimming took off 4 bases at V and 4 bases at J, with 17 bases between the two ends. Per germline, CDR1 SGHRS and CDR2 YFSETQ. In DNA, the CDR3 is TGCGCCAGCAGCGGGTCCGGGTACGCCGTCACTGAAGCTTTCTTT. Its protein product is CASSGSGYAVTEAFF.

CDR3 nucleotides: TGCGCCAGCAGCCAAGAGGGTGGGTGGAACACCGGGGAGCTGTTTTTT. Translation: CASSQEGGWNTGELFF. V usage is TRBV4-3 and J usage is TRBJ2-2; D not resolved. V was shortened by 0 bases and J by 1 base, with 9 bases between the two germline ends. CDR3 length: 16 amino acids. CDR1 LGHNA and CDR2 YSLEER come from the germline V gene.